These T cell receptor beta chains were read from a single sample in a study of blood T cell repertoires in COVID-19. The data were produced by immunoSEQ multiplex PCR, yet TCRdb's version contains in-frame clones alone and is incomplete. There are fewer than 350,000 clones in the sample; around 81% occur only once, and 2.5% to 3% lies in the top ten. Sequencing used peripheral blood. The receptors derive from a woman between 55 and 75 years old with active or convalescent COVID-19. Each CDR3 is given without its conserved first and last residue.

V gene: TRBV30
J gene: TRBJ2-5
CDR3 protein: AWSVGLAGGETQY

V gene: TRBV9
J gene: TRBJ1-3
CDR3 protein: ASSVVADFSGNTIY

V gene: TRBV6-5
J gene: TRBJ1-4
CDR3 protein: ASSSPGTGYGKLF

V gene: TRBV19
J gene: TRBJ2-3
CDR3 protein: ASSIVFGVGSHTDTQY

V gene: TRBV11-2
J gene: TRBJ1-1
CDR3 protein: ASSLVVRDRYTEAF

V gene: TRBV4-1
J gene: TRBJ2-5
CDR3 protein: ASSQDEGRGRID

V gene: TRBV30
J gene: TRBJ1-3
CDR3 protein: AFSRQGGNTIY

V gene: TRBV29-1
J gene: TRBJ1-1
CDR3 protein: SPDRGRLNTEAF

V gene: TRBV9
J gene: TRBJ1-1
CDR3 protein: ASSVEGGTEAF

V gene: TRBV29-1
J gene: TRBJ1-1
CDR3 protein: SVTQGNTEAF

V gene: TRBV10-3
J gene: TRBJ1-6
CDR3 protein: AISEPSTGGNNSPLH

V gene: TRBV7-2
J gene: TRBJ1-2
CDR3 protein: ASSLGQGNYGYT

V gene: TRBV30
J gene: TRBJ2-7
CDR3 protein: AWSVAGGLYEQY

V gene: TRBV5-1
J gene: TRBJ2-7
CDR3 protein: ASSFFPPDRVPYEQY

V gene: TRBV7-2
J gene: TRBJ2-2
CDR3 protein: ASSSFGTVSGELF

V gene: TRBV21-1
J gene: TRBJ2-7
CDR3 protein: ASSKNGQGAYEQY

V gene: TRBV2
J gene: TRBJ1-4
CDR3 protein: ASSAQGNEKLF

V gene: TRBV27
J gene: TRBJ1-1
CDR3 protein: ASGRTLNTEAF

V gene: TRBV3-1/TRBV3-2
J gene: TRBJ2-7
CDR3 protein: ASSQDGRYEQY

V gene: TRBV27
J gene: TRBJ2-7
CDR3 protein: ASGSQWSDEQY

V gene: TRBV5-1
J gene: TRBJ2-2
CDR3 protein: ASSLKQINTGELF

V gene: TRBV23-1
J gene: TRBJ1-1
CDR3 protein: ASSQWGDRVNTEAF

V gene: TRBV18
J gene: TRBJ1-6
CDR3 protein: ASSPTGEWNSPLH

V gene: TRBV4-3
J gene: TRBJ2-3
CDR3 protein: ASSQDTVGAGAPTQY

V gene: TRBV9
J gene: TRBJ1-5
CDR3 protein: ASSVGGLYQPQH

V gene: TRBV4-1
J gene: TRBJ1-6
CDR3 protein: ASSQDHARSPLH

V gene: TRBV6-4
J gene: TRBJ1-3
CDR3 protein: ASSPVPGQGVGGSGNTIY

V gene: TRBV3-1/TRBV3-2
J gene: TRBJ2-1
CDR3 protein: ASSQGGGPHDEQF

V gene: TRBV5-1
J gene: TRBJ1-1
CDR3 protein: ASSLTGGQGEAF

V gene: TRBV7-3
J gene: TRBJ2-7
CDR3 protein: ASSCPPGLPYEQY

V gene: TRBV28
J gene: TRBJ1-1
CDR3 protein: ASSSSDRSTEAF

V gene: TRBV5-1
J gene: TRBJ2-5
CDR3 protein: ASSLGLAGGSETQY

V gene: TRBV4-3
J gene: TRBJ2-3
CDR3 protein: ASSQMGGGATDTQY

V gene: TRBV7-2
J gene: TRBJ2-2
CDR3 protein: ASNLTPSGELF

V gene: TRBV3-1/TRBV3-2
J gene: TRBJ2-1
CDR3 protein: ASSPWRGGDNEQF

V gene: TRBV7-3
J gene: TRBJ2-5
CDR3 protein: ASSLTGAETQY

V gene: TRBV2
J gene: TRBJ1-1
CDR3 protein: TSKTDRVGMNTEAF

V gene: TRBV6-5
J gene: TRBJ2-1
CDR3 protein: ASSYDLAGEQF

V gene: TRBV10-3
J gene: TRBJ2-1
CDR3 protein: AIRESSGVYNEQF

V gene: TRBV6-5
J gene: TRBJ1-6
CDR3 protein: ASKGAARSPLH

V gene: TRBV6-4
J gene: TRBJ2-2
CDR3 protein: ASSDNIAGAHTGELF

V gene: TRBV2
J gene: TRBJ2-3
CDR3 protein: ASSVLAGGNPQSDTQY

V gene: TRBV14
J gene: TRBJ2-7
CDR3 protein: ASSYTGPPYEQY

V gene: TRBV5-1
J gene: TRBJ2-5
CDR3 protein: ASSLVGRLETQY

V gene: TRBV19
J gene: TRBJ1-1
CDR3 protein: ASRQGPVNTEAF

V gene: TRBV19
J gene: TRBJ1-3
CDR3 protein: ASTWDSQTSSGNTIY

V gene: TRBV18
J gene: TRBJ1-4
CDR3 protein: ASSPPRGGPNEKLF

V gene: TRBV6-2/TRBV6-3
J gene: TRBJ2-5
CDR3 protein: ASSPLPPTQY

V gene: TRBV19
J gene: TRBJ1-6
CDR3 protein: ASSIRDSYSPLH

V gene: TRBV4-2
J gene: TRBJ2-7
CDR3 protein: ASSQTGTGVYEQY

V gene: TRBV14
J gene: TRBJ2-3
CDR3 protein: ASSQTLRGTDTQY

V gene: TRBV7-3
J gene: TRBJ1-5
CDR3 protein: ASSLVRGSNQPQH

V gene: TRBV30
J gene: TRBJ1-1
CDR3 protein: AWSVGVRAGTEAF

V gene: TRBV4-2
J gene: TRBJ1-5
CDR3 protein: ASSQGTDSNQPQH

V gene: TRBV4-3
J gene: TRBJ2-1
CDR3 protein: ASSQVTGSNEQF

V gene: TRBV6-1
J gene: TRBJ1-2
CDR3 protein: ASSETGKLYGYT